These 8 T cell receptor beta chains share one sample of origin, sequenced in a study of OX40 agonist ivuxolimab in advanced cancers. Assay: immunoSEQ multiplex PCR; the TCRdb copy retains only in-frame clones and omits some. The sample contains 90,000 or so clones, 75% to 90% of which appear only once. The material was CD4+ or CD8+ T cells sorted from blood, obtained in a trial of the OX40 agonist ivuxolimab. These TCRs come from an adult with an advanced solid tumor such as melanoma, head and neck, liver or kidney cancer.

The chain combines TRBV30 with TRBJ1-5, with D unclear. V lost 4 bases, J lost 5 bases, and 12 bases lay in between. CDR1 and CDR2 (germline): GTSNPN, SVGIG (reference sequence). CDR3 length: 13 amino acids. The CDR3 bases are TGTGCCTGGAATCGGGCGAGATATCAGCCCCAGCATTTT. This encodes CAWNRARYQPQHF.

The CDR3 DNA follows: TGTGCCGGGGGGACTAGTTGGAATGAAAAACTGTTTTTT. This translates into CAGGTSWNEKLFF. This sequence joins TRBV30 and TRBJ1-4, with D possibly matching TRBD1 (5 bases). The CDR3 has 13 residues. Germline V CDR1 and CDR2: GTSNPN, SVGIG (reference sequence). V lost 8 bases and J 5 bases, leaving 15 bases between the germline ends. The full variable domain, rest sourced from reference TRBV30 and TRBJ1-4, is SQTIHQWPATLVQPVGSPLSLECTVEGTSNPNLYWYRQAAGRGLQLLFYSVGIGQISSEVPQNLSASRPQDRQFILSSKKLLLSDSGFYLCAGGTSWNEKLFFGSGTQLSVL.

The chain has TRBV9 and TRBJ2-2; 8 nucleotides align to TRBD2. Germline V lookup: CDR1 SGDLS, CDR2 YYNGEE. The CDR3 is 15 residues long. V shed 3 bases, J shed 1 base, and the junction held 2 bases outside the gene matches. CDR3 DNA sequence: TGTGCCAGCAGCGAGCGGGGGCAGAACACCGGGGAGCTGTTTTTT. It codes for CASSERGQNTGELFF.

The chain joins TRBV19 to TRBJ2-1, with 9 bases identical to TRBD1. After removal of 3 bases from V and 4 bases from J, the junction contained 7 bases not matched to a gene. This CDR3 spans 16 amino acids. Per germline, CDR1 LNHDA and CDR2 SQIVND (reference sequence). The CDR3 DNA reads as TGTGCCAGTAGTATCGAGGGGACAGGGAGGTACAATGAGCAGTTCTTC. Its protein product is CASSIEGTGRYNEQFF. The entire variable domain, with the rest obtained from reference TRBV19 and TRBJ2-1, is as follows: DGGITQSPKYLFRKEGQNVTLSCEQNLNHDAMYWYRQDPGQGLRLIYYSQIVNDFQKGDIAEGYSVSREKKESFPLTVTSAQKNPTAFYLCASSIEGTGRYNEQFFGPGTRLTVL.

For the CDR3, the DNA is TGTGCCAGCAGCTCGCAGAACAGGGGGCCGGAGACCCAGTACTTC. Amino acids: CASSSQNRGPETQYF. The chain combines TRBV7-9 with TRBJ2-5; 9 nucleotides line up with TRBD1. V shed 4 bases, J shed 5 bases, and the junction held 8 bases outside the gene matches. CDR3 length equals 15 residues. Germline loops: CDR1 SEHNR, CDR2 FQNEAQ (reference sequence).

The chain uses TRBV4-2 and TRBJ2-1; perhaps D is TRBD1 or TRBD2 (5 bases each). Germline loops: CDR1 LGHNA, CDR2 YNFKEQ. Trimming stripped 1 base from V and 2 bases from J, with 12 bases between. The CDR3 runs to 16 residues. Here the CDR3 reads CASSQVGDNAYNEQFF. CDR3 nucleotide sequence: TGTGCCAGCAGCCAAGTGGGGGATAACGCCTACAATGAGCAGTTCTTC.

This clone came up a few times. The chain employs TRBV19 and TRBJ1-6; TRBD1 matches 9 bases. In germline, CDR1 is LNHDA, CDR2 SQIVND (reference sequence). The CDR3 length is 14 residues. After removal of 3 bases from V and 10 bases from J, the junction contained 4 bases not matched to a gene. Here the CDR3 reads CASSMDRGRSPLHF. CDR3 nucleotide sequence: TGTGCCAGTAGTATGGACAGGGGACGATCACCCCTCCACTTT.

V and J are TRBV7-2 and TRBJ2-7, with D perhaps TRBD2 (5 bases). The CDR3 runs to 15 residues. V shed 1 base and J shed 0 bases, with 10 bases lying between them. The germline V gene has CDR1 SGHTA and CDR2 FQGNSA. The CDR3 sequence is CASSLEDSSSYEQYF. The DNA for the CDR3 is TGTGCCAGCAGCTTAGAGGACTCGAGCTCCTACGAGCAGTACTTC.